This is a list of T cell receptor beta chains from one sample in a study of CD8+CD57+ T cells in acquired aplastic anemia. TCRdb re-called the reads with MiXCR, one entry per CDR3 protein. The sample has 250,000 to 350,000 distinct CDR3 sequences; roughly 53% are singletons. The sequencing input was sorted CD4+, CD8+, or CD8+CD57+ T cells (not recorded which) from PBMCs. The receptors derive from a human donor with aplastic anemia. Each CDR3 is given with its conserved first and last residue. The D gene is left open where the match is weak. Part of the rows lack a size; the others show once, few, many or a class for expanded clones.

v_gene	abundance	d_gene	j_gene	CDR3aa	CDR3nt
TRBV29-1	many	NA	TRBJ1-2	CSVEDLAANYGYTF	TGCAGCGTTGAAGATCTCGCAGCAAACTATGGCTACACCTTC
TRBV5-6	NA	NA	TRBJ2-3	CASSRDSKPGDTQYF	TGTGCCAGCAGTCGGGACTCTAAACCGGGAGATACGCAGTATTTT
TRBV5-1	NA	NA	TRBJ1-1	CASSLEWGTEAFF	TGCGCCAGCAGCTTGGAGTGGGGCACTGAAGCTTTCTTT
TRBV3-1	many	NA	TRBJ2-7	CASSLGLRSGGGYF	TGTGCCAGCAGCCTGGGACTGCGCTCAGGTGGGGGGTACTTC
TRBV7-9	NA	TRBD1	TRBJ2-3	CASRAIWGTGTQYF	TGTGCCAGCCGCGCGATTTGGGGGACAGGTACGCAGTATTTT
TRBV6-4	NA	NA	TRBJ1-6	CASSESSQGSPLHF	TGTGCCAGCAGTGAAAGCAGCCAGGGATCACCCCTCCACTTT
TRBV20-1	NA	TRBD1	TRBJ1-2	CSALPGTGSMSGYTF	TGCAGTGCTCTTCCCGGGACAGGGAGTATGAGTGGCTACACCTTC
TRBV10-3	NA	TRBD1	TRBJ2-1	CAITAGTGSYNEQFF	TGTGCCATCACCGCCGGGACAGGCTCCTACAATGAGCAGTTCTTC
TRBV2	NA	NA	TRBJ2-6	CASREIHSGANVLTF	TGTGCCAGCAGGGAAATACACTCTGGGGCCAACGTCCTGACTTTC
TRBV5-1	NA	NA	TRBJ1-4	CASSRGEANEKLFF	TGCGCCAGCAGCCGGGGTGAGGCTAATGAAAAACTGTTTTTT
TRBV6-2/TRBV6-3	few	NA	TRBJ2-6	CASTLPSGANVLTF	TGTGCCAGTACGCTGCCATCTGGGGCCAACGTCCTGACTTTC
TRBV2	NA	NA	TRBJ1-4	CASSTGRLFF	TGTGCCAGCAGTACCGGGAGACTGTTTTTT
TRBV5-8	many	NA	TRBJ2-1	CASSLPTGEFNYNEQFF	TGTGCCAGCAGCTTGCCCACGGGGGAGTTTAACTACAATGAGCAGTTCTTC
TRBV7-3	many	NA	TRBJ2-1	CASSLNFYNEQFF	TGTGCCAGCAGCCTAAACTTCTACAATGAGCAGTTCTTC
TRBV5-5	NA	NA	TRBJ1-6	CASTSSGAPNSPLHF	TGTGCCAGCACTTCTTCAGGGGCCCCTAATTCACCCCTCCACTTT
TRBV10-3	NA	TRBD1	TRBJ1-2	CATTGGTGSYGYTF	TGTGCCACCACGGGTGGGACAGGCTCCTATGGCTACACCTTC
TRBV7-7	NA	NA	TRBJ2-2	CDSHPGIGELFF	TGTGACAGCCATCCGGGAATCGGGGAGCTGTTTTTT
TRBV2	NA	NA	TRBJ2-1	CASITDGNTEALPSISIEFF	TGTGCCAGCATTACCGACGGGAACACTGAAGCGCTTCCCTCCATCTCGATCGAGTTCTTC
TRBV5-1	NA	NA	TRBJ2-7	CASSLGLEQYF	TGCGCCAGCAGCTTGGGGTTGGAGCAGTACTTC
TRBV19	NA	NA	TRBJ1-6	CASSLFRGPLHF	TGTGCCAGTAGTCTTTTCCGGGGACCCCTCCACTTT
TRBV20-1	NA	TRBD1	TRBJ2-7	CSAPGGQGPYEQYF	TGCAGTGCGCCAGGGGGACAGGGGCCCTACGAGCAGTACTTC
TRBV20-1	NA	NA	TRBJ1-1	CSAHPGMNTEAFF	TGCAGTGCCCACCCGGGCATGAACACTGAAGCTTTCTTT
TRBV29-1	NA	NA	TRBJ2-1	CSALHGLDEQFF	TGCAGCGCCCTGCACGGATTGGATGAGCAGTTCTTC
TRBV2	NA	TRBD2	TRBJ2-5	CASTSGREETQYF	TGTGCCAGCACTAGCGGGAGGGAGGAGACCCAGTACTTC
TRBV2	NA	NA	TRBJ1-2	CASDSTVDYGYTF	TGTGCCAGCGACAGCACCGTCGACTATGGCTACACCTTC
TRBV20-1	NA	NA	TRBJ2-2	CSASRGSGELFF	TGCAGTGCTAGTAGGGGGAGCGGGGAGCTGTTTTTT
TRBV7-9	NA	NA	TRBJ2-7	CASRSTGSYEQYF	TGTGCCAGCAGAAGCACAGGGTCCTACGAGCAGTACTTC
TRBV5-1	NA	TRBD1	TRBJ2-3	CASSLRGLGTDTQYF	TGCGCCAGCAGCTTGAGGGGGCTGGGAACAGATACGCAGTATTTT
TRBV29-1	many	TRBD2	TRBJ2-7	CSVGTSGMGEQYF	TGCAGCGTTGGGACTAGCGGGATGGGCGAGCAGTACTTC
TRBV24-1	NA	TRBD1	TRBJ1-5	CATSEPQGIQPQHF	TGTGCCACCAGTGAACCACAGGGGATTCAGCCCCAGCATTTT
TRBV20-1	NA	NA	TRBJ2-1	CSARRNSGQFF	TGCAGTGCTAGAAGGAATAGTGGGCAGTTCTTC
TRBV10-3	NA	TRBD2	TRBJ2-7	CAIRATSGSYEQYF	TGTGCCATCCGGGCCACTAGCGGTTCCTACGAGCAGTACTTC
TRBV15	many	NA	TRBJ2-7	CATSRDQGPYEQYF	TGTGCCACCAGCAGAGATCAGGGCCCCTACGAGCAGTACTTC
TRBV2	NA	NA	TRBJ1-1	CASSADNLNTEAFF	TGTGCCAGCAGTGCTGACAACCTGAACACTGAAGCTTTCTTT
TRBV20-1	many	TRBD1	TRBJ2-5	CSARDLGQVQETQYF	TGCAGTGCTAGAGATCTGGGACAGGTTCAAGAGACCCAGTACTTC
TRBV20-1	NA	TRBD2	TRBJ2-5	CSAASGPQETQYF	TGCAGTGCAGCTAGCGGGCCACAAGAGACCCAGTACTTC
TRBV20-1	many	NA	TRBJ2-2	CSARDRRVRTGELFF	TGCAGTGCTAGAGATAGGAGGGTTCGAACCGGGGAGCTGTTTTTT
TRBV25-1	NA	NA	TRBJ2-3	CASSGPRWASDTQYF	TGTGCCAGCAGTGGACCCCGCTGGGCTTCGGATACGCAGTATTTT
TRBV10-3	many	TRBD2	TRBJ2-3	CAISEGAGGGTDTQYF	TGTGCCATCAGTGAGGGAGCGGGAGGTGGAACAGATACGCAGTATTTT
TRBV5-5	NA	TRBD1	TRBJ1-6	CASSYRGGRGGSPLHF	TGTGCCAGCAGTTACCGGGGCGGCAGGGGGGGATCACCCCTCCACTTT
TRBV15	NA	NA	TRBJ2-7	CATSRDRGASYEQYF	TGTGCCACCAGCAGAGATCGCGGAGCTTCCTACGAGCAGTACTTC
TRBV3-1	many	NA	TRBJ2-6	CASSQDPGGANVLTF	TGTGCCAGCAGCCAAGATCCTGGTGGGGCCAACGTCCTGACTTTC
TRBV5-1	NA	NA	TRBJ2-7	CASSLDGGARQYF	TGCGCCAGCAGCTTGGATGGGGGCGCTCGACAGTACTTC
TRBV24-1	few	NA	TRBJ2-3	CATSWEEVTDTQYF	TGTGCCACCAGTTGGGAGGAAGTCACAGATACGCAGTATTTT
TRBV4-3	few	TRBD1	TRBJ2-3	CASSPGQVTDTQYF	TGCGCCAGCAGCCCGGGACAGGTTACAGATACGCAGTATTTT